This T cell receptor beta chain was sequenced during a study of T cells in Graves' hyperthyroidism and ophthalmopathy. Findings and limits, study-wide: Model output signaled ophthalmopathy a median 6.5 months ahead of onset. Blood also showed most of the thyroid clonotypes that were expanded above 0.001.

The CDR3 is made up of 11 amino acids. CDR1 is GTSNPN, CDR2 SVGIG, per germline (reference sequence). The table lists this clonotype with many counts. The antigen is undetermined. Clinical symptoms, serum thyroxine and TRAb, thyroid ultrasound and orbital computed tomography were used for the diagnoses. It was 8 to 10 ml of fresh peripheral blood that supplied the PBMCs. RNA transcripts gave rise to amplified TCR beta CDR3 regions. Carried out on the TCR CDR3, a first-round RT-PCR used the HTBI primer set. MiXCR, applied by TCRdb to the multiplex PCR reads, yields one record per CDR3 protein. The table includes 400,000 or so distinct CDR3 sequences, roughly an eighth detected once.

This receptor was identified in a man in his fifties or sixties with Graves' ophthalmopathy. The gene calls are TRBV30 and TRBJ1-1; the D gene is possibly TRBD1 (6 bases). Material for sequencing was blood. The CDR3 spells CGHRANTEAFF. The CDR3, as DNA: TGTGGACACAGGGCCAACACTGAAGCTTTCTTT.